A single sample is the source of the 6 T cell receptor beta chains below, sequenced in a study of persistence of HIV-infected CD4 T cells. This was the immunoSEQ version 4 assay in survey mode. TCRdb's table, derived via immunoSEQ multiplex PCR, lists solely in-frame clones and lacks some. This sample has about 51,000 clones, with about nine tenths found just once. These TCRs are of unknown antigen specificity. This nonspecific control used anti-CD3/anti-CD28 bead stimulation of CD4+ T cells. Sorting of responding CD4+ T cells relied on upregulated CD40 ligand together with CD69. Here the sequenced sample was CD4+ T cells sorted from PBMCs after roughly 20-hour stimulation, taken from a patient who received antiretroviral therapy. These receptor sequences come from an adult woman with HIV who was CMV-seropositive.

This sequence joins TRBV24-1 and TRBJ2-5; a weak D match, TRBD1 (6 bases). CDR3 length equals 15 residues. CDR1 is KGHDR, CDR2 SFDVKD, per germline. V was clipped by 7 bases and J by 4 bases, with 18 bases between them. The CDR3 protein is CATSPRQDRRETQYF. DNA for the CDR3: TGTGCCACCAGCCCAAGACAGGACCGGAGAGAGACCCAGTACTTC.

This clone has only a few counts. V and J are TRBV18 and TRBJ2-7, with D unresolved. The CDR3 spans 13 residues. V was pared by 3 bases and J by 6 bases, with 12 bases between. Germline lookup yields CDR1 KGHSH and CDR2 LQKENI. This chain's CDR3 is CASSPLSGGEQYF. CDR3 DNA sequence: TGTGCCAGCTCACCGTTGTCCGGCGGCGAGCAGTACTTC.

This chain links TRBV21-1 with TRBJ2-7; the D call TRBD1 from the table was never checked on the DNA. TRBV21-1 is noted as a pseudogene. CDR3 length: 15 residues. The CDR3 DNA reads TGTGCCAGCAGCGGTTGGACAGGGGAAAAGGACGAGCAGTACTTC. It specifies CASSGWTGEKDEQYF.

Here the CDR3 reads CASSQSKTDFYYGYTF. The CDR3 DNA follows: TGCGCCAGCAGTCAATCGAAGACAGATTTTTACTATGGCTACACCTTC. This chain connects TRBV23-1 to TRBJ1-2; D possibly corresponds to TRBD1 (5 bases). TRBV23-1 is recorded as an ORF, its role being uncertain. The V end was cut by 0 bases, the J end by 3 bases, with 14 bases between. This CDR3 is built from 16 residues.

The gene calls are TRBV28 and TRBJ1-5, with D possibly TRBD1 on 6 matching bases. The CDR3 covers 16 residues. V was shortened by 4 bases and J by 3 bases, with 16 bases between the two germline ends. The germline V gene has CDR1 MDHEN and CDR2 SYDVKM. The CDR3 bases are TGTGCCAGCAGTTCTGTTCTTGGACAGCTCAATCAGCCCCAGCATTTT. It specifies CASSSVLGQLNQPQHF.

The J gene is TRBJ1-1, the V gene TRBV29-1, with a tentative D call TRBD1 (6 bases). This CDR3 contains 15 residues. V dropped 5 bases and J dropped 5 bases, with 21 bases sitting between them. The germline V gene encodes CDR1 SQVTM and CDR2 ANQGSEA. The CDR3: CSVRGLNEKGTEAFF. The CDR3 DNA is TGCAGCGTTCGGGGGCTCAACGAAAAGGGAACTGAAGCTTTCTTT.